The clone carrying this T cell receptor (beta chain) has a handful of counts. Its specificity is not known. These data are taken from a study of beta chain features in type 1 diabetes. Study results and caveats: Moderate yet significant TCRB CDR3 shortening was seen in Type 1 diabetes patients in all four CD4+ subsets.

The investigators reverse transcribed all of the isolated RNA, so they sequenced expressed TCRB transcripts. Data came from immunoSEQ multiplex PCR; TCRdb stores just in-frame clones and leaves some out. Found here are 300,000 or so clones, roughly an eighth of them singletons; the top ten hold 0.017%. The specimen sequenced was naive CD4+ T cells from blood. This TCR was sampled from a man younger than 45 with type 1 diabetes.

CDR3 in DNA: TGTGCCAGCAGCGCCGTTAATAGCGCCTTCTACGAGCAGTACTTC. Translation gives CASSAVNSAFYEQYF. The chain employs TRBV7-2 and TRBJ2-7; maybe TRBD2 (5 bases). V dropped 5 bases and J dropped 3 bases, with 17 bases sitting between them. The CDR3 is 15 residues long. Germline CDR1 is SGHTA and CDR2 is FQGNSA.